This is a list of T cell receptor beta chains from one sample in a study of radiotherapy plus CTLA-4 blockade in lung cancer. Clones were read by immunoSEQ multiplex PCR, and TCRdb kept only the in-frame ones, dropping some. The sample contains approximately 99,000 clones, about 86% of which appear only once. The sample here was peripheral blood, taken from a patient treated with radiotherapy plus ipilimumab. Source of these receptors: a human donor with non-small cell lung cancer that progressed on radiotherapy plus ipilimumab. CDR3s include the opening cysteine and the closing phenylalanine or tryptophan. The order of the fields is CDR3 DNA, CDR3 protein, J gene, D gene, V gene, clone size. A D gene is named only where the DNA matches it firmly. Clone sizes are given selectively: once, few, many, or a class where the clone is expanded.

DNA: TGTGCCATCACTTCTACTAGCGGGAGGATTAATGAGCAGTTCTTC
CDR3: CAITSTSGRINEQFF
J: TRBJ2-1
D: TRBD2
V: TRBV10-3
size: NA

DNA: TGTGCCACCAGCAGAGGACTAAACAGGGGGACTAGCGCCGACTACGAGCAGTACTTC
CDR3: CATSRGLNRGTSADYEQYF
J: TRBJ2-7
D: TRBD2
V: TRBV15
size: NA

DNA: TGTGCCAGCAGCCCCCGGACAGGGAAGAACACCGGGGAGCTGTTTTTT
CDR3: CASSPRTGKNTGELFF
J: TRBJ2-2
D: TRBD1
V: TRBV7-9
size: NA

DNA: TGTGCCAGCAGCGACCGGGACACGCAGAGCTCCTACAATGAGCAGTTCTTC
CDR3: CASSDRDTQSSYNEQFF
J: TRBJ2-1
D: NA
V: TRBV9
size: NA

DNA: TGCGCCAGCAAGACTAGCGTACCACCCTACGAGCAGTACTTC
CDR3: CASKTSVPPYEQYF
J: TRBJ2-7
D: TRBD2
V: TRBV10-2
size: NA

DNA: TGTGCCAGCAGCTCCGCGGGGGAGCAGTACTTC
CDR3: CASSSAGEQYF
J: TRBJ2-7
D: NA
V: TRBV7-6
size: NA

DNA: TGTGAGACTCGAATCAGGGCCCCGAGAGAGCCCCAGCATTTT
CDR3: CETRIRAPREPQHF
J: TRBJ1-5
D: NA
V: TRBV6-4
size: NA

DNA: TGTGCCAGCAGCCACCGGACGAGAAACACCATATATTTT
CDR3: CASSHRTRNTIYF
J: TRBJ1-3
D: NA
V: TRBV14
size: NA

DNA: TGTGCCAGCAGCTCACAGGGTAGTGGGCAGTTCTTC
CDR3: CASSSQGSGQFF
J: TRBJ2-1
D: NA
V: TRBV11-3
size: NA

DNA: TGTGCCACCAGCAGAGAAGCAGCAGGGGACGAAAAACTGTTTTTT
CDR3: CATSREAAGDEKLFF
J: TRBJ1-4
D: NA
V: TRBV15
size: once

DNA: TGTGCCAGTAGTATAGCCCCGGGACAGGGCTCTGGAAACACCATATATTTT
CDR3: CASSIAPGQGSGNTIYF
J: TRBJ1-3
D: TRBD1
V: TRBV19
size: NA

DNA: TGTGCCAGCAGTGAGGTGGGGGGGGCGGAAGCTTTCTTT
CDR3: CASSEVGGAEAFF
J: TRBJ1-1
D: NA
V: TRBV25-1
size: NA

DNA: TGTGCCTGGAGTGTACTGGGGTTGGCGAGGACCGGGGAGCTGTTTTTT
CDR3: CAWSVLGLARTGELFF
J: TRBJ2-2
D: NA
V: TRBV30
size: NA

DNA: TGTGCCAGCAGCTTAGAAGGGAGCGGGAGCCCCCCAGATACGCAGTATTTT
CDR3: CASSLEGSGSPPDTQYF
J: TRBJ2-3
D: TRBD2
V: TRBV11-3
size: NA

DNA: TGTGCCAGCAGTTACTCCTTCGGGAGAGAGCAGTACTTC
CDR3: CASSYSFGREQYF
J: TRBJ2-7
D: NA
V: TRBV6-6
size: NA

DNA: TGCGCCAGCAGCTTGGCCGGGCATGATAATCAGCCCCAGCATTTT
CDR3: CASSLAGHDNQPQHF
J: TRBJ1-5
D: NA
V: TRBV5-1
size: NA

DNA: TGTGCCAGCAGCTTAAACCAGGGGGTCTATGAGCAGTTCTTC
CDR3: CASSLNQGVYEQFF
J: TRBJ2-1
D: TRBD1
V: TRBV7-9
size: NA

DNA: TGTGCCAGCAGCTTCTTGGACAGCACTAACTATGGCTACACCTTC
CDR3: CASSFLDSTNYGYTF
J: TRBJ1-2
D: NA
V: TRBV7-9
size: NA

DNA: TGTGCCAGTCGTCCCGGGACAGGGAAGGACATTCAGTACTTC
CDR3: CASRPGTGKDIQYF
J: TRBJ2-4
D: TRBD1
V: TRBV27
size: NA

DNA: TGTGCCAGTAGTATAGAACAAATTAGCAATCAGCCCCAGCATTTT
CDR3: CASSIEQISNQPQHF
J: TRBJ1-5
D: NA
V: TRBV19
size: few

DNA: TGCGCCAGCAGCTACCCCGGGGACGTCTACAGTAACACCGGGGAGCTGTTTTTT
CDR3: CASSYPGDVYSNTGELFF
J: TRBJ2-2
D: NA
V: TRBV4-1
size: NA

DNA: TGCGCCAGCGCCCCAGGAAGCGGGATGTCCTACAATGAGCAGTTCTTC
CDR3: CASAPGSGMSYNEQFF
J: TRBJ2-1
D: TRBD2
V: TRBV5-1
size: NA

DNA: TGCGCCAGCAGCTTCGGACAGGAAGCTTTCTTT
CDR3: CASSFGQEAFF
J: TRBJ1-1
D: NA
V: TRBV5-1
size: NA

DNA: TGTGCCAGTAGTATGAAACAGGGAACTGAAGCTTTCTTT
CDR3: CASSMKQGTEAFF
J: TRBJ1-1
D: NA
V: TRBV19
size: NA

DNA: TGCGCCAGCAGCTTTTCCGTCTTTGGGGCTAGCGGGGACAATGAGCAGTTCTTC
CDR3: CASSFSVFGASGDNEQFF
J: TRBJ2-1
D: TRBD2
V: TRBV5-1
size: NA

DNA: TGTGCCAGCAGCTTGTCCGGTTCGGGAGGGCCGCTAGAGACCCAGTACTTC
CDR3: CASSLSGSGGPLETQYF
J: TRBJ2-5
D: TRBD2
V: TRBV5-6
size: NA

DNA: TGTGCCAGCAGCTTAGCGTTCCAGGGGAACGGCGAGCAGTACTTC
CDR3: CASSLAFQGNGEQYF
J: TRBJ2-7
D: NA
V: TRBV7-8
size: NA

DNA: TGTGCCAGCAGCTTAGCGCGGGAGGGCCGGTTTAATGAGCAGTTCTTC
CDR3: CASSLAREGRFNEQFF
J: TRBJ2-1
D: TRBD2
V: TRBV7-2
size: NA

DNA: TGTGCCAGCAGCCCTAGGACCCGTCCCTACGAGCAGTACTTC
CDR3: CASSPRTRPYEQYF
J: TRBJ2-7
D: NA
V: TRBV27
size: NA

DNA: TGTGCCAGCAGTTTGAAGGGGAGCACTGAAGCTTTCTTT
CDR3: CASSLKGSTEAFF
J: TRBJ1-1
D: NA
V: TRBV27
size: NA

DNA: TGCGCCAGCGAGGGTGAGCAGTTCTTC
CDR3: CASEGEQFF
J: TRBJ2-1
D: NA
V: TRBV5-1
size: NA

DNA: TGTGCCAGCAGCCGGGACAGGGCTGGGGCCAACGTCCTGACTTTC
CDR3: CASSRDRAGANVLTF
J: TRBJ2-6
D: TRBD1
V: TRBV7-2
size: NA

DNA: TGTGCCAGCAGTTACTCGGGCAGCACTGGGGCAGATACGCAGTATTTT
CDR3: CASSYSGSTGADTQYF
J: TRBJ2-3
D: NA
V: TRBV6-6
size: NA

DNA: TGTGCCAGCAGTCTAGCGGGAAGCACAGATACGCAGTATTTT
CDR3: CASSLAGSTDTQYF
J: TRBJ2-3
D: TRBD2
V: TRBV2
size: NA

DNA: TGTGCCAGCAGCTCCAGGGTGGGGACCGGGGAGCTGTTTTTT
CDR3: CASSSRVGTGELFF
J: TRBJ2-2
D: NA
V: TRBV11-3
size: NA

DNA: TGCGCCAGCAGCTTGTCGGACACTGGTAATGAAAAACTGTTTTTT
CDR3: CASSLSDTGNEKLFF
J: TRBJ1-4
D: NA
V: TRBV5-1
size: NA

DNA: TGTGCCTGGAGTTTAACCCAGGGGGCGTTAGGCTACACCTTC
CDR3: CAWSLTQGALGYTF
J: TRBJ1-2
D: TRBD1
V: TRBV30
size: NA

DNA: TGTGCCAGCAGCCCCCCTGAACGGGACACTGAAGCTTTCTTT
CDR3: CASSPPERDTEAFF
J: TRBJ1-1
D: NA
V: TRBV5-4
size: NA